These T cell receptor beta chains were read from a single sample in a study of graft-versus-host responses after intestinal transplantation. Data came from immunoSEQ multiplex PCR; TCRdb stores just in-frame clones and leaves some out. The sample has some 10,000 clones; over 60% are singletons. The sample was PBMCs, taken about 70 weeks after intestinal transplant. Receptors were obtained from a human patient who received an intestinal transplant, so some T cells may come from the graft donor. The CDR3 runs from the conserved cysteine through the conserved F or W. D genes are given only for firm matches. Rows give clone size only sometimes, using once, few, many, or a class for an expanded clone.

v_call	clone_size	d_call	j_call	cdr3_aa	cdr3_nt
TRBV6-6	medium-sized	-	TRBJ1-1	CASSYSNSPPEAFF	TGTGCCAGCAGTTACTCGAACTCGCCCCCTGAAGCTTTCTTT
TRBV6-4	-	-	TRBJ2-2	CASSGTDTGELFF	TGTGCCAGCAGTGGGACAGACACCGGGGAGCTGTTTTTT
TRBV5-4	-	-	TRBJ2-5	CASSGGTLQETQYF	TGTGCCAGCAGCGGTGGGACATTGCAAGAGACCCAGTACTTC
TRBV7-2	-	-	TRBJ1-1	CASSLMVRNTEAFF	TGTGCCAGCAGCTTAATGGTAAGGAACACTGAAGCTTTCTTT
TRBV5-8	-	-	TRBJ2-6	CASSPLVGANVLTF	TGTGCCAGCAGCCCTTTGGTTGGGGCCAACGTCCTGACTTTC
TRBV4-2	-	-	TRBJ2-7	CASSQNYPYEQYF	TGTGCCAGCAGCCAAAATTATCCCTACGAGCAGTACTTC
TRBV7-9	-	-	TRBJ1-6	CASSLDSPLHF	TGTGCCAGCAGCTTAGATTCACCCCTCCACTTT
TRBV5-4	-	TRBD1	TRBJ1-2	CASSFNTVVQGGGYTF	TGTGCCAGCAGCTTTAATACGGTGGTACAGGGGGGTGGCTACACCTTC
TRBV19	-	TRBD2	TRBJ2-1	CASSILAGGRNEQFF	TGTGCCAGTAGTATTCTAGCGGGAGGGAGGAATGAGCAGTTCTTC
TRBV11-2	once	TRBD1	TRBJ2-4	CASSLKDRGIAKNIQYF	TGTGCCAGCAGCCTAAAAGACAGGGGCATAGCCAAAAACATTCAGTACTTC
TRBV6-1	-	TRBD1	TRBJ1-5	CASSEATGGNQPQHF	TGTGCCAGCAGTGAAGCGACAGGGGGCAATCAGCCCCAGCATTTT
TRBV18	-	-	TRBJ1-3	CASSPSGTGNTIYF	TGTGCCAGCTCACCATCCGGTACTGGAAACACCATATATTTT
TRBV7-9	-	TRBD1	TRBJ2-7	CASSFGDRVYEQYF	TGTGCCAGCAGCTTTGGAGACAGGGTCTACGAGCAGTACTTC
TRBV7-9	-	-	TRBJ1-2	CASSPDRISDGYTF	TGTGCCAGCAGCCCTGACAGAATCTCGGACGGCTACACCTTC
TRBV5-1	-	TRBD2	TRBJ2-5	CASSLGPTSGNEETQYF	TGCGCCAGCAGCTTGGGACCGACTAGCGGGAATGAAGAGACCCAGTACTTC
TRBV10-1	-	-	TRBJ1-1	CASSPGVTTEAFF	TGCGCCAGCAGCCCCGGAGTTACCACTGAAGCTTTCTTT
TRBV6-4	few	TRBD2	TRBJ2-1	CASSDESSGGASGVEQFF	TGTGCCAGCAGTGACGAGTCTAGCGGGGGGGCGTCTGGGGTTGAGCAGTTCTTC
TRBV6-6	-	-	TRBJ2-1	CASSWTPNEQFF	TGTGCCAGCAGTTGGACTCCCAATGAGCAGTTCTTC
TRBV2	few	-	TRBJ2-7	CASRDGRGRIEQYF	TGTGCCAGCAGGGATGGACGGGGTCGGATCGAGCAGTACTTC
TRBV7-3	-	-	TRBJ2-7	CASAPGGLSSYEQYF	TGTGCCAGCGCACCTGGGGGCTTAAGCTCCTACGAGCAGTACTTC
TRBV6-4	-	TRBD2	TRBJ2-3	CASSDSGGATDTQYF	TGTGCCAGCAGTGATAGCGGGGGGGCCACAGATACGCAGTATTTT
TRBV4-2	once	TRBD2	TRBJ2-7	CASSQTSGIGEQYF	TGTGCCAGCAGCCAGACCAGCGGGATTGGCGAGCAGTACTTC